Below, 8 T cell receptor beta chains from the same sample are listed, as sequenced in a study of cytomegalovirus exposure and HLA in healthy donors. Both 60 Vbeta primers and 13 Jbeta primers went into the PCR. Libraries were prepared by immunoSEQ multiplex PCR; TCRdb keeps only in-frame clonotypes and omits some of them. In the table there are under 200,000 clones, 55% to 65% of which are singletons. Material: PBMCs. The receptors were sampled from a man aged 40-49 years in good health and CMV-seronegative.

V and J are TRBV30 and TRBJ1-1, with 7 nucleotides matching TRBD1. Per the germline V gene, CDR1 is GTSNPN and CDR2 is SVGIG (reference sequence). Trimming at V came to 7 bases and at J to 2 bases, leaving 7 bases not matched to a gene. CDR3 size: 13 residues. The DNA for the CDR3 is TGTGCCTTAAAGGGGGCTCCTAACACTGAAGCTTTCTTT. Translated: CALKGAPNTEAFF.

This chain links TRBV7-9 with TRBJ2-5; D perhaps matches TRBD2 (6 bases). The DNA end lines up better with TRBJ2-7; the J call may be wrong. The CDR3 is 15 residues long. Germline V gene sequence: CDR1 SEHNR, CDR2 FQNEAQ (reference sequence). The CDR3 is CASSLSGLASYEQYF. CDR3 nucleotide sequence: TGTGCCAGCAGCCTGTCGGGACTGGCGAGTTACGAGCAGTACTTC.

This clone was found a few times. The V and J genes are TRBV2 and TRBJ2-6; possibly TRBD1 for D (6 bases). This CDR3 has 13 residues. V lost 2 bases, J lost 11 bases, and 10 bases lay in between. From germline, CDR1 is SNHLY and CDR2 FYNNEI. The CDR3 DNA sequence: TGTGCCAGCAGTGAAACCGGACAGCACGTCCTGACTTTC. Amino acid sequence: CASSETGQHVLTF.

This clone has only a few counts. The DNA for the CDR3 is TGTGCCAGCAGCCAGTTTCTAGCGGGAGGGACAGATACGCAGTATTTT. Translated, it gives CASSQFLAGGTDTQYF. The rearrangement links TRBV4-2 to TRBJ2-3; 12 bases are shared with TRBD2. With 3 bases clipped from V and 3 bases from J, the junction kept 4 bases outside the gene matches. The CDR3 length is 16 residues. Germline V CDR1 and CDR2: LGHNA, YNFKEQ.

The rearrangement uses TRBV15 and TRBJ2-5, with TRBD2 matching over 7 bases. This CDR3 has 15 amino acids. Germline V lookup: CDR1 LNHNV, CDR2 YYDKDF (reference sequence). The trim removed 2 bases at V and 3 bases at J, leaving 6 bases unmatched. The CDR3 region is CATSRPLGGEETQYF. The CDR3 nucleotides are TGTGCCACCAGCAGACCCCTGGGAGGGGAAGAGACCCAGTACTTC.

The chain is built from TRBV25-1 and TRBJ1-1, with D perhaps TRBD1 (5 bases). Germline V gene data show CDR1 as MGHDK and CDR2 as SYGVNS. The CDR3 extends over 14 amino acids. V lost 3 bases to trimming and J lost 3 bases, with 11 bases between them. Here the CDR3 DNA reads TGTGCCAGCAGTGATCTAGGGGATTACACTGAAGCTTTCTTT. Residues: CASSDLGDYTEAFF.

This chain links TRBV19 with TRBJ1-3; 9 bases agree with TRBD1. The germline V gene encodes CDR1 LNHDA and CDR2 SQIVND (reference sequence). V dropped 8 bases and J dropped 0; count of bases not matched to a gene: 2. This CDR3 spans 14 amino acids. The CDR3 reads CASSDRGSGNTIYF. The CDR3 DNA follows: TGTGCCAGTTCGGACAGGGGCTCTGGAAACACCATATATTTT.

This clone was seen a few times. V usage is TRBV27 and J usage is TRBJ2-7; 7 positions agree with TRBD1. The junction had 9 bases not matched to a gene; V was cut back by 6 bases and J by 4 bases. The CDR3 sequence is 14 residues long. Germline V CDR1 and CDR2: MNHEY, SMNVEV (reference sequence). The CDR3 region is CASSARDSQYEQYF. CDR3 nucleotide sequence: TGTGCCAGCAGCGCCCGGGACAGTCAATACGAGCAGTACTTC.